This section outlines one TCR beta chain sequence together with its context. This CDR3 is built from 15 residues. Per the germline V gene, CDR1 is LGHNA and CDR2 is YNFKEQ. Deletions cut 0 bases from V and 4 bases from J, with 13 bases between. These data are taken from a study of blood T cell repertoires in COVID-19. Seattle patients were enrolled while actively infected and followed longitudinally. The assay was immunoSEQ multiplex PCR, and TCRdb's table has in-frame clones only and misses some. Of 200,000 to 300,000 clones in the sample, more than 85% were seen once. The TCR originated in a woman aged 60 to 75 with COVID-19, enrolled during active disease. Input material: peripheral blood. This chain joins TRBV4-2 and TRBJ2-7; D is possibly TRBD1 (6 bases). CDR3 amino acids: CASSQDNGGQYEQYF. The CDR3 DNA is TGTGCCAGCAGCCAAGATAATGGGGGCCAGTACGAGCAGTACTTC.